Below, one T cell receptor beta chain is given with its context. Germline V CDR1 and CDR2: SGHRS, YFSETQ. CDR3 length: 14 amino acids. V was pared by 6 bases and J by 9 bases, with 19 bases between. The sample originates from a study of blood T cell repertoires in COVID-19. The repertoire was sequenced with immunoSEQ multiplex PCR; TCRdb's copy has only in-frame clones and lacks some. The data show about 60,000 clones, with approximately 80% seen just once and 50% held by the top ten. This sequence was found in a woman of 80 years or more with acute or convalescent COVID-19. The sample taken for sequencing was peripheral blood. The rearrangement joins TRBV5-1 to TRBJ2-1; D might be TRBD2 (6 bases). DNA for the CDR3: TGCGCCAGCACCCGGGACTCTAGTGGTGGTGAGCAGTTCTTC. It encodes CASTRDSSGGEQFF.